This T cell receptor (beta chain) was sequenced in a study of blood T cell repertoires in COVID-19. Study overall: Researchers got acute and convalescent COVID-19 samples from the United States, Italy and Spain. Nucleic acid was either cDNA or gDNA, and it came from T cells, B-cell-depleted T cells, or PBMCs.

In the original processing: Amplification from reference gene primers served as the basis for estimated nucleated cell counts. The repertoire was sequenced with immunoSEQ multiplex PCR; TCRdb's copy has only in-frame clones and lacks some. V and J calls and clone size are copied from that table; D and trimming were computed from the DNA. The table lists some 150,000 clones, around 86% of them singletons. There are 14 residues in the CDR3. V lost 1 base and J 4 bases, leaving 11 bases between the germline ends. Per germline, CDR1 SGHNT and CDR2 YYREEE (reference sequence). The receptor comes from a man aged 45 to 65 with active COVID-19. The specimen was peripheral blood. The chain is built from TRBV5-4 and TRBJ2-5; D is perhaps TRBD2 (6 bases). The CDR3 bases are TGTGCCAGCAGCTTGTGGGGGGTCGGAGAGACCCAGTACTTC. The encoded protein is CASSLWGVGETQYF.